Listed here are 10 T cell receptor beta chains from one sample, sequenced in a study of shared clonotypes between healthy human individuals. Measured with immunoSEQ multiplex PCR; TCRdb has only the in-frame clones, and not every one. This table holds some 530,000 clones, about 84% found once. The specimen was PBMCs. These receptors originate from a woman in her thirties or forties in good health. Some clones in this sample may be carry-over from other donors' samples.

This clone was seen only once. The rearrangement links TRBV25-1 to TRBJ2-7; the match to TRBD1 covers 7 bases. This CDR3 comprises 15 residues. The ends lost 5 bases at V and 5 bases at J; junction bases unmatched: 12. Germline V gene sequence: CDR1 MGHDK, CDR2 SYGVNS. DNA for the CDR3: TGTGCCAGCAGTCCGCTTGACAGGGACGTCGACGAGCAGTACTTC. The encoded protein is CASSPLDRDVDEQYF.

On this clone itself: The same CDR3 arises from other DNA sequences in this sample as well. J is TRBJ2-4 and V is TRBV30; a weak D match, TRBD2 (7 bases). This CDR3 region has 13 residues. CDR1 and CDR2 (germline): GTSNPN, SVGIG (reference sequence). V lost 0 bases, J lost 6 bases, and 9 bases lay in between. CDR3 nucleotides: TGTGCCTGGAGTGTAAGGGGGGGAAACATTCAGTACTTC. Protein product: CAWSVRGGNIQYF. Together with reference TRBV30 and TRBJ2-4, the CDR3 gives the full variable domain: SQTIHQWPATLVQPVGSPLSLECTVEGTSNPNLYWYRQAAGRGLQLLFYSVGIGQISSEVPQNLSASRPQDRQFILSSKKLLLSDSGFYLCAWSVRGGNIQYFGAGTRLSVL.

Regarding this clone: With a much larger clone just one base away, this may be a read error. The same CDR3 can be traced to other DNA sequences in this sample. The rearrangement links TRBV19 to TRBJ1-1; 7 bases line up with TRBD1. Germline loops: CDR1 LNHDA, CDR2 SQIVND (reference sequence). The CDR3 has 14 residues. The CDR3 DNA reads as TGTGCTAGTAGTATCGACAGGGTGTACACTGAAGCTTTCTTT. Protein product: CASSIDRVYTEAFF.

CDR3: CVRRQGGSAATNEKLFF. DNA for the CDR3: TGTGTCAGGAGACAGGGAGGATCGGCGGCAACTAATGAAAAACTGTTTTTT. The genes are TRBV7-5 and TRBJ1-4; TRBD1 was called by the table and not checked on the DNA. TRBV7-5 is labeled a pseudogene. The length of the CDR3 is 17 residues.

Ten or more counts support this clone. This chain links TRBV30 with TRBJ2-5; maybe TRBD1 (6 bases). The J call may be mistaken, given a closer DNA end match to TRBJ2-7. From germline, CDR1 is GTSNPN and CDR2 SVGIG (reference sequence). The CDR3 runs 13 residues. The CDR3 nucleotides are TGTGCCTGGAGTAGAGGACAGCTCTACGAGCAGTACTTC. The encoded protein is CAWSRGQLYEQYF.

This clone occurred many times. This CDR3 is also generated by other DNA sequences in the sample. This rearrangement joins TRBV7-2 to TRBJ2-1; the match to TRBD1 covers 9 bases. With V trimmed by 5 bases and J by 7 bases, 12 bases remained unmatched. CDR1 is SGHTA, CDR2 FQGNSA, per germline. The CDR3 has 16 residues. The CDR3 is CASSREPGQGGNEQFF. CDR3 bases: TGTGCCAGCAGCCGAGAACCGGGACAGGGAGGAAATGAGCAGTTCTTC.

Of note for this clone: A far more abundant clone sits one base away, making this likely a read error. This same CDR3 is encoded by further DNA sequences in the sample. This sequence joins TRBV4-1 and TRBJ1-1, with D possibly TRBD1 on 6 matching bases. V shed 0 bases and J shed 5 bases, with 13 bases lying between them. Looked up from germline, CDR1 is MGHRA and CDR2 is YSYEKL. This CDR3 is built from 15 residues. CDR3 loop: CASSQEGLRGTEAFF. DNA of the CDR3: TGCGCCAGCAGCCAAGAAGGGCTTAGGGGGACTGAAGCTTTCTTT.

This clone was counted a few times. The gene calls are TRBV7-2 and TRBJ2-1, with 10 bases matching TRBD2. The trim removed 4 bases at V and 6 bases at J, leaving 9 bases unmatched. Germline V gives CDR1 SGHTA, CDR2 FQGNSA. CDR3 length equals 16 residues. The CDR3 DNA follows: TGTGCCAGCAGCTCCCTAGCGGGAGTTCGGGGCAATGAGCAGTTCTTC. This codes for CASSSLAGVRGNEQFF.

With respect to this clone: A much larger clone differs by one base, so this may be a read error. The chain recombines TRBV30 with TRBJ2-1; D perhaps matches TRBD2 (7 bases). CDR1 is GTSNPN, CDR2 SVGIG, per germline (reference sequence). The CDR3 contains 20 residues. CDR3 DNA sequence: TGTGCCTGGTGTGTACAGCAGGGGAGGGCGGGAGTCGGGGCCTACAATGAGCAGTTCTTC. Translated: CAWCVQQGRAGVGAYNEQFF.

This chain connects TRBV14 to TRBJ2-7; D is ambiguous. V was shortened by 0 bases and J by 9 bases, with 12 bases between the two germline ends. The CDR3 contains 13 residues. Germline V gives CDR1 SGHDN, CDR2 FVKESK. For the CDR3, the DNA is TGTGCCAGCAGCCAAGACACTACCTTTTTGCAGTACTTC. It is translated as CASSQDTTFLQYF.